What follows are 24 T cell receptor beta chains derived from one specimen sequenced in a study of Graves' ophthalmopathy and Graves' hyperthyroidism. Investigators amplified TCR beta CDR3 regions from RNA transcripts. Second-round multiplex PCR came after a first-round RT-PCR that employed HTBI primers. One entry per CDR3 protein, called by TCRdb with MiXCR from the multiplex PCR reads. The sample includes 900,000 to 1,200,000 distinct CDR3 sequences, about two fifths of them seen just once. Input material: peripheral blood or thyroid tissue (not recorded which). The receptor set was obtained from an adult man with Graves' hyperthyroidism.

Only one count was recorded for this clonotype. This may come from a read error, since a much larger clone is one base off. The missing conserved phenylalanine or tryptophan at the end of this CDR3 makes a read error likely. The DNA of the CDR3 is TGTGCCAGCAGCTTATCATGGGCAGGGGGCTACGAGCAGTACCTC. The encoded protein is CASSLSWAGGYEQYL. The chain recombines TRBV7-8 with TRBJ2-7, with 7 positions matching TRBD1. The CDR3 loop spans 15 amino acids. Trimming took 2 bases from V and 3 from J; bases not matched to a gene: 7. Germline lookup yields CDR1 SGHVS and CDR2 FQNEAQ.

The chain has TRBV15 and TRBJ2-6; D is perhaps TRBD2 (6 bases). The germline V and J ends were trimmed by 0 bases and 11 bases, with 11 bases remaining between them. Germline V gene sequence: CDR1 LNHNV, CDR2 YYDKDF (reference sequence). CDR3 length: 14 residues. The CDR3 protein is CATSRDLEGYVLTF. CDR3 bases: TGTGCCACCAGCAGAGATCTGGAGGGCTACGTCCTGACTTTC. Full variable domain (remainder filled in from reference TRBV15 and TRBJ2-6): DAMVIQNPRYQVTQFGKPVTLSCSQTLNHNVMYWYQQKSSQAPKLLFHYYDKDFNNEADTPDNFQSRRPNTSFCFLDIRSPGLGDTAMYLCATSRDLEGYVLTFGAGSRLTVL.

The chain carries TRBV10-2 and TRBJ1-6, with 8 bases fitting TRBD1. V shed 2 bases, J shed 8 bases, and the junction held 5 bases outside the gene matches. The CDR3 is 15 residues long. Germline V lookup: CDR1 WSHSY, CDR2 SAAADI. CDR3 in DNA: TGCGCCAGCAGTGAGCCGGACAGGGTACATTCACCCCTCCACTTT. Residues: CASSEPDRVHSPLHF.

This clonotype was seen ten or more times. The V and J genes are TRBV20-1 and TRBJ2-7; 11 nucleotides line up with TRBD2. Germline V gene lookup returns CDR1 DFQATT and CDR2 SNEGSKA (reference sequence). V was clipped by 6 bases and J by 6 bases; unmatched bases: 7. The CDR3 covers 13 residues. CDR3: CSAPTSGIGEQYF. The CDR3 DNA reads TGCAGTGCACCGACTAGCGGGATAGGCGAGCAGTACTTC.

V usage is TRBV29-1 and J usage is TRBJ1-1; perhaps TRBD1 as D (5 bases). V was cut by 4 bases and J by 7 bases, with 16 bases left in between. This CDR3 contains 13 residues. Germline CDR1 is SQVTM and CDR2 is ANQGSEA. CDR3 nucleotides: TGCAGCGTTGGACTAGCGGGGGGGGGTGAAGCTTTCTTT. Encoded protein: CSVGLAGGGEAFF.

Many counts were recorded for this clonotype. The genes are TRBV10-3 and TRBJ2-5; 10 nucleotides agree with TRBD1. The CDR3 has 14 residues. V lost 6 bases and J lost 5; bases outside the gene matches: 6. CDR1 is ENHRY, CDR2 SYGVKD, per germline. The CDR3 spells CAIRGDRGGETQYF. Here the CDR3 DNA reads TGTGCCATCAGAGGGGACAGGGGAGGTGAGACCCAGTACTTC.

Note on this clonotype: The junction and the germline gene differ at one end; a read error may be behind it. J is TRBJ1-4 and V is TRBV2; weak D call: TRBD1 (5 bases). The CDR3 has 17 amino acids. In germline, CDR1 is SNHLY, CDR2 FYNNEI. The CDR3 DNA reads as TGTGCCAGCAGTGCTTGGGACCCCCCTGGGGGTGGAGAAAAACTGCTTTTT. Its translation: CASSAWDPPGGGEKLLF.

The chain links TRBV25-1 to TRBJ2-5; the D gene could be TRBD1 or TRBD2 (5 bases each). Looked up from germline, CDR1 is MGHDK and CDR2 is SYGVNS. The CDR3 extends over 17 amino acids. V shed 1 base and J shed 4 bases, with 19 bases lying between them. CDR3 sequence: CASSEWAASPGTETQYF. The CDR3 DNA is TGTGCCAGCAGTGAATGGGCCGCCTCCCCCGGGACAGAGACCCAGTACTTC.

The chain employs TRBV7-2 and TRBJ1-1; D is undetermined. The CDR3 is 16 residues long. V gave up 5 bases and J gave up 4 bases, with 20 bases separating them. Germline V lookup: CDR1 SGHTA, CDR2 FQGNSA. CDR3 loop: CASSPTHSTEGTEAFF. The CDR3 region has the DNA TGTGCCAGCAGCCCTACTCACTCGACGGAGGGCACTGAAGCTTTCTTT.

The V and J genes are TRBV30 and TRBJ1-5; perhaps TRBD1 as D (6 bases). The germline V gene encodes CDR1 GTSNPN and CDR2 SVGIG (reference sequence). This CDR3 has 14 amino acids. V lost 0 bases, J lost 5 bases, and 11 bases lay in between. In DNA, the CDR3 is TGTGCCTGGAGTGTCGGAGGGGGTGATCAGCCCCAGCATTTT. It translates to CAWSVGGGDQPQHF. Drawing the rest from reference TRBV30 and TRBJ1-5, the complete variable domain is SQTIHQWPATLVQPVGSPLSLECTVEGTSNPNLYWYRQAAGRGLQLLFYSVGIGQISSEVPQNLSASRPQDRQFILSSKKLLLSDSGFYLCAWSVGGGDQPQHFGDGTRLSIL.

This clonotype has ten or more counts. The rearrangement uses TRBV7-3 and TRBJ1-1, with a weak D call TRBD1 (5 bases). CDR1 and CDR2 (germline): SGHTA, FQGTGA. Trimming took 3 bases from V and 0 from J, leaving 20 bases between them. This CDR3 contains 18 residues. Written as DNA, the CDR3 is TGTGCCAGCAGCTTGACGTCCGGGGCTCTCTGGATGAACACTGAAGCTTTCTTT. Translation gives CASSLTSGALWMNTEAFF.

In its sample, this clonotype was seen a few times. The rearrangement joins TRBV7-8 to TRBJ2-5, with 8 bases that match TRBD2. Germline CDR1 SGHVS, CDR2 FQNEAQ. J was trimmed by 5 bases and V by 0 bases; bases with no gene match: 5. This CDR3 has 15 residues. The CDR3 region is CASSLAGRGWETQYF. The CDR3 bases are TGTGCCAGCAGCTTAGCCGGGAGGGGGTGGGAGACCCAGTACTTC. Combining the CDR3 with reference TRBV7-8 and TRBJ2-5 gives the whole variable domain GAGVSQSPRYKVAKRGQDVALRCDPISGHVSLFWYQQALGQGPEFLTYFQNEAQLDKSGLPSDRFFAERPEGSVSTLKIQRTQQEDSAVYLCASSLAGRGWETQYFGPGTRLLVL.

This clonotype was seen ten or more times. Here the CDR3 DNA reads TGTGCCATCCGGGGCGAAAATCAGCCCCAGCATTTT. Translated: CAIRGENQPQHF. The gene calls are TRBV10-3 and TRBJ1-5, with D possibly matching TRBD1 (5 bases). CDR3 length: 12 amino acids. V shed 8 bases and J shed 4 bases, with 9 bases lying between them. In germline, CDR1 is ENHRY, CDR2 SYGVKD.

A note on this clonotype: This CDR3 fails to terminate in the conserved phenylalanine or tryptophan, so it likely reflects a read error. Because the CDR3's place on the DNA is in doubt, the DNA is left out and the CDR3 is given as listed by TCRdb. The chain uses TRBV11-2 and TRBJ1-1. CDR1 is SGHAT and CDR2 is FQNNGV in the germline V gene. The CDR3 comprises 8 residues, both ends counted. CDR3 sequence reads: CASSQKTT.

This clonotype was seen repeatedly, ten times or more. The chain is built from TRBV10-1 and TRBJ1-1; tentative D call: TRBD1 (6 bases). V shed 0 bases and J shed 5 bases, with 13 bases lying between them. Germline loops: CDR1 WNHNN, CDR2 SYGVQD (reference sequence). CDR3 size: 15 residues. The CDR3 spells CASSESKQGWTEAFF. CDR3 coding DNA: TGCGCCAGCAGTGAGTCGAAACAGGGTTGGACTGAAGCTTTCTTT.

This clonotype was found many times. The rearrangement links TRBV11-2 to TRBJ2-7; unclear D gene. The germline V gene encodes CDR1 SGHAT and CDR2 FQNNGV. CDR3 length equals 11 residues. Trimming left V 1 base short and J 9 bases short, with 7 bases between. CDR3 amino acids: CASSLGVGQYF. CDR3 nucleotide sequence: TGTGCCAGCAGCTTAGGGGTTGGGCAGTACTTC.

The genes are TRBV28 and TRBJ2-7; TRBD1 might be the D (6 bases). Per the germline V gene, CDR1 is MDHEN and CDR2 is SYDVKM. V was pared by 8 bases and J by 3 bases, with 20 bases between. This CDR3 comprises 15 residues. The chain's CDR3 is CASSFRDIKGYEQYF. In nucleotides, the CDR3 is TGTGCCAGCTCCTTCCGGGACATTAAAGGCTACGAGCAGTACTTC.

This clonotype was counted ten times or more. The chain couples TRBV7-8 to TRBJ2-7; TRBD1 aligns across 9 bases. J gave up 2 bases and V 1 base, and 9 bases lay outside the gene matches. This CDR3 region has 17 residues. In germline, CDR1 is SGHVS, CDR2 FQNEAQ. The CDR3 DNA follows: TGTGCCAGCAGCTTAGATACCGGGACAGGGATCACCTACGAGCAGTACTTC. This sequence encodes CASSLDTGTGITYEQYF. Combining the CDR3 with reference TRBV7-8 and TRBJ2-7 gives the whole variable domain GAGVSQSPRYKVAKRGQDVALRCDPISGHVSLFWYQQALGQGPEFLTYFQNEAQLDKSGLPSDRFFAERPEGSVSTLKIQRTQQEDSAVYLCASSLDTGTGITYEQYFGPGTRLTVT.

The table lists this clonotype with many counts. CDR3 amino acids: CASSGDRGRVYGYTF. CDR3 nucleotide sequence: TGCGCCAGCAGCGGAGACAGGGGGCGCGTCTATGGCTACACCTTC. The V gene is TRBV5-1, the J gene TRBJ1-2; 10 bases agree with TRBD1. CDR1 and CDR2 from the germline V gene are SGHRS and YFSETQ. The J segment lost 4 bases and the V segment lost 4 bases, leaving 7 bases of the junction unmatched. This CDR3 is built from 15 residues.

CDR3 in DNA: TGCAGCCCAGCCGAGGCCCGGGAGACCCAGTACTTC. Its translation is CSPAEARETQYF. The rearrangement links TRBV29-1 to TRBJ2-5; D remains ambiguous. The V gene lost 8 bases and the J gene lost 5 bases, with 15 bases spanning the gap. Germline V lookup: CDR1 SQVTM, CDR2 ANQGSEA. CDR3 length equals 12 residues.

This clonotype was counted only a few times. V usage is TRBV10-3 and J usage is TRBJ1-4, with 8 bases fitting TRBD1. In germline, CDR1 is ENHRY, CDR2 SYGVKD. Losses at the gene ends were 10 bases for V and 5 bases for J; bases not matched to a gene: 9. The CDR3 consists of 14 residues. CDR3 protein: CASRDRRSNEKLFF. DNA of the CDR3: TGTGCCAGCCGGGACAGGAGGTCGAATGAAAAACTGTTTTTT.

CDR3 sequence reads: CASQLPLHF. The CDR3 nucleotides read TGTGCCAGCCAGTTACCCCTCCACTTT. V usage is TRBV2 and J usage is TRBJ1-6; D uncertain. Germline V lookup: CDR1 SNHLY, CDR2 FYNNEI. Trimming cost V 8 bases and J 12 bases, with 5 bases left between them. The CDR3 is made up of 9 amino acids.

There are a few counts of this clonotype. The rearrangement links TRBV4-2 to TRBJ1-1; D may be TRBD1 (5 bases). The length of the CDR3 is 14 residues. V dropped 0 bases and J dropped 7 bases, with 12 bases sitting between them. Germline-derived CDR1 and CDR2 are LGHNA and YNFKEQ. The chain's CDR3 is CASSQDGGLSEAFF. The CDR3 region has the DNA TGTGCCAGCAGCCAAGATGGGGGACTAAGTGAAGCTTTCTTT.

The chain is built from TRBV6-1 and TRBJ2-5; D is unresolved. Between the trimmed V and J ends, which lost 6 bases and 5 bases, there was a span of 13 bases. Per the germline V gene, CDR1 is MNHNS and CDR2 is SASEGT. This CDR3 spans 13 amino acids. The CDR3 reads CASRLTHRETQYF. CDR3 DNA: TGTGCCAGCAGGCTGACTCATCGGGAGACCCAGTACTTC.